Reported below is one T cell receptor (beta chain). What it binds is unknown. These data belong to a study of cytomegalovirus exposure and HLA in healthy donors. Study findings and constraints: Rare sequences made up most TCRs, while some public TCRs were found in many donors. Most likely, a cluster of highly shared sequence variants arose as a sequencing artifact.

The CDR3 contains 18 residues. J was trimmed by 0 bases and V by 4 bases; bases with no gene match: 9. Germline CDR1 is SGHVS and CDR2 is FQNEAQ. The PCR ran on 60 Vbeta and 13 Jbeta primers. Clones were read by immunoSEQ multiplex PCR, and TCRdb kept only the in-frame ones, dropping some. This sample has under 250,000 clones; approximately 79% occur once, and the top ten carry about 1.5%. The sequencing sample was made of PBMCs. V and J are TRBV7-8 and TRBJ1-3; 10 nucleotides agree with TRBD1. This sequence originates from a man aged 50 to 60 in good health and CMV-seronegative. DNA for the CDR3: TGTGCCAGCAGCTCCCGGGACAGGGGACCGTACTCTGGAAACACCATATATTTT. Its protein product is CASSSRDRGPYSGNTIYF.